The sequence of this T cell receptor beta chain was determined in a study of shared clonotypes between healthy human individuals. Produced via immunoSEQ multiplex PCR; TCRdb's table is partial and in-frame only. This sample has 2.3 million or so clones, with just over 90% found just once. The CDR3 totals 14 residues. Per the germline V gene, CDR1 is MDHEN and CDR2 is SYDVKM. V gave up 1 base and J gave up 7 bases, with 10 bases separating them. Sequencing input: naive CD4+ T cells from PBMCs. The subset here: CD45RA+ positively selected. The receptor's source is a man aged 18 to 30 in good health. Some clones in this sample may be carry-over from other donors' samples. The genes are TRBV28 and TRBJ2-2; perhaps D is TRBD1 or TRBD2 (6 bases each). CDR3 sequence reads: CASSLFRGLGELFF. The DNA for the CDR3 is TGTGCCAGCAGTTTATTCCGGGGGCTCGGGGAGCTGTTTTTT.